This T cell receptor (beta chain) was sequenced during a study of blood T cell repertoires in COVID-19. The wider study: The United States, Italy and Spain supplied acute and convalescent COVID-19 samples. Sources were T cells, B-cell-depleted T cells, or PBMCs; the material itself was cDNA or gDNA.

Authors' processing steps: The assay estimated nucleated cells by amplifying reference gene primers. Measured with immunoSEQ multiplex PCR; TCRdb has only the in-frame clones, and not every one. From that table come the V and J calls and clone size; the DNA was used to work out D and trimming. Among 40,000 or so clones listed, 70% to 90% were seen once. Sequencing was done on a sample of peripheral blood. The clonotype was recovered from a woman in her 70s in a cohort sampled during active COVID-19.

The CDR3 DNA follows: TGTGCCAGCAGCCCGTCAGGGGATACGCAGTATTTT. Protein product: CASSPSGDTQYF. The chain has TRBV7-3 and TRBJ2-3, with D perhaps TRBD1 (5 bases). CDR3 length equals 12 residues. Trimming removed 5 bases at V and 6 bases at J, with 9 bases between. CDR1 is SGHTA, CDR2 FQGTGA, per germline.